The 14 T cell receptor beta chains below come from one sample, sequenced in a study of cytomegalovirus exposure and HLA in healthy donors. Vbeta (60) and Jbeta (13) primers were used in the PCR. The repertoire was sequenced with immunoSEQ multiplex PCR; TCRdb's copy has only in-frame clones and lacks some. The sample holds 150,000 to 180,000 clones, about 80% seen once. Sequencing was performed on PBMCs. These receptors originate from a woman in her 50s in good health and CMV-seropositive.

The rearrangement links TRBV7-9 to TRBJ1-4; D not certain. The V end lost 1 base, the J end lost 4 bases, and 7 bases lay between the germline ends. Germline CDR1 reads SEHNR; CDR2 reads FQNEAQ (reference sequence). CDR3 length: 14 residues. CDR3: CASSLDSFNEKLFF. In DNA, the CDR3 is TGTGCCAGCAGCTTAGACAGCTTTAATGAAAAACTGTTTTTT.

This clone was seen only once. The chain combines TRBV19 with TRBJ1-2, with TRBD1 as a possible D gene (5 bases). V gave up 6 bases and J gave up 2 bases, with 10 bases separating them. Germline-derived CDR1 and CDR2 are LNHDA and SQIVND (reference sequence). The CDR3 has 13 residues. CDR3 region: CASSRQQNYGYTF. As DNA, the CDR3 is TGTGCCAGTAGCCGACAGCAGAACTATGGCTACACCTTC.

The chain joins TRBV19 to TRBJ2-3; D gene unclear. Trimming removed 5 bases at V and 7 bases at J, with 10 bases between. The CDR3 runs to 12 residues. Looked up from germline, CDR1 is LNHDA and CDR2 is SQIVND (reference sequence). The chain's CDR3 is CASSSSENTQYF. The CDR3 DNA reads TGTGCCAGTAGTTCGTCCGAGAATACGCAGTATTTT.

The chain links TRBV11-3 to TRBJ1-4; 8 nucleotides match TRBD1. V lost 5 bases, J lost 8 bases, and 16 bases stayed unmatched. The CDR3 length is 17 residues. Germline values: CDR1 SGHNT, CDR2 YENEEA. This chain's CDR3 is CASSTSRQGKKLEKLFF. The CDR3 coding sequence is TGTGCCAGCAGCACTTCGAGACAGGGGAAAAAATTGGAAAAACTGTTTTTT.

V is TRBV27 and J is TRBJ2-5; 7 nucleotides agree with TRBD2. The germline gives CDR1 MNHEY, CDR2 SMNVEV (reference sequence). CDR3 length: 14 residues. V was pared by 1 base and J by 5 bases, with 4 bases of the junction left unmatched. As DNA, the CDR3 is TGTGCCAGCAGTTTATGGCAGGGAGGGGAGACCCAGTACTTC. Translation gives CASSLWQGGETQYF.

The V call is TRBV6-5, the J call TRBJ1-1; the match to TRBD1 covers 7 bases. Germline trimming cut 3 bases from V and 4 bases from J; bases unmatched to any gene: 2. The germline gives CDR1 MNHEY, CDR2 SVGAGI. The CDR3 spans 13 residues. This CDR3 reads CASSYGTATEAFF. Written as DNA, the CDR3 is TGTGCCAGCAGTTATGGGACAGCCACTGAAGCTTTCTTT.

This sequence joins TRBV7-8 and TRBJ1-1; D uncertain. V lost 4 bases, J lost 2 bases, and 14 bases lay in between. The CDR3 loop spans 15 amino acids. Germline V gives CDR1 SGHVS, CDR2 FQNEAQ. This chain's CDR3 is CASSSLRITNTEAFF. CDR3 in DNA: TGTGCCAGCAGCTCCTTGAGGATAACTAACACTGAAGCTTTCTTT.

This chain joins TRBV6-5 and TRBJ2-2; TRBD2 agrees at 13 bases. Germline CDR1 and CDR2: MNHEY and SVGAGI. There are 15 residues in the CDR3. J lost 9 bases, V lost 6 bases, and 7 bases had no gene match. CDR3 sequence reads: CASRLLAGGPRELFF. CDR3 DNA: TGTGCCAGCAGACTACTAGCGGGGGGGCCTCGGGAGCTGTTTTTT.

The V gene is TRBV5-1, the J gene TRBJ2-6, with no clear D. The CDR3 spans 16 residues. Trimming removed 0 bases at V and 4 bases at J, with 11 bases between. Germline V CDR1 and CDR2: SGHRS, YFSETQ. The CDR3: CASSLASGPGANVLTF. The CDR3 coding sequence is TGCGCCAGCAGCTTGGCCTCTGGGCCCGGGGCCAACGTCCTGACTTTC.

The V call is TRBV30, the J call TRBJ1-1; 8 bases align to TRBD1. The CDR3 extends over 15 amino acids. Germline V gives CDR1 GTSNPN, CDR2 SVGIG (reference sequence). The junction had 12 bases not matched to a gene; V was cut back by 3 bases and J by 6 bases. The CDR3 region has the DNA TGTGCCTGGAGGGAACGGACAGGGAGTATCGCTGAAGCTTTCTTT. It is translated as CAWRERTGSIAEAFF.

The rearrangement uses TRBV5-6 and TRBJ2-1, with D perhaps matching TRBD2 (5 bases). The CDR3 is made up of 13 amino acids. Trimming shortened V by 2 bases and J by 14 bases, and 17 bases separated the two germline ends. Germline V gives CDR1 SGHDT, CDR2 YYEEEE. CDR3 residues: CASSLGRSRRKFF. The CDR3 bases are TGTGCCAGCAGCTTAGGCCGGTCGAGGAGGAAGTTCTTC.

The sample holds a few counts of this clone. The V call is TRBV30, the J call TRBJ2-5; D might be TRBD2 (6 bases). The germline V and J ends were trimmed by 4 bases and 2 bases, with 26 bases remaining between them. CDR3 length: 18 amino acids. Germline V gene data show CDR1 as GTSNPN and CDR2 as SVGIG (reference sequence). CDR3 sequence reads: CAWKELIYDGDSQETQYF. The CDR3 nucleotides are TGTGCCTGGAAAGAACTGATTTACGACGGGGACTCTCAAGAGACCCAGTACTTC.

V gene TRBV6-5 combines with J gene TRBJ1-2, with 8 bases that match TRBD1. CDR1 and CDR2 from the germline V gene are MNHEY and SVGAGI. V shed 5 bases and J 7 bases; nucleotides not matched to a gene: 12. The CDR3 totals 15 residues. CDR3 in DNA: TGTGCCAGCAGTCGTGCCCCAGGGGGCGCGGGTGGCTACACCTTC. Encoded protein: CASSRAPGGAGGYTF.

DNA of the CDR3: TGTGCCAGCAGTTACTCGAGAACTCAGCCCCAGCATTTT. This codes for CASSYSRTQPQHF. The chain recombines TRBV6-5 with TRBJ1-5; D remains unclear. The length of the CDR3 is 13 residues. CDR1 is MNHEY and CDR2 is SVGAGI in the germline V gene. Trimming removed 0 bases at V and 6 bases at J, with 6 bases between.